Presented here are 16 T cell receptor beta chains from one specimen sequenced in a study of blood T cell repertoires in COVID-19. Assay used: immunoSEQ multiplex PCR; TCRdb lists only in-frame clones, some missing. Of about 280,000 clones in the sample, 85% to 90% were seen once. Sequenced: PBMCs or T cells enriched from blood (not recorded which). The receptors derive from an older woman who had recovered from COVID-19.

The genes are TRBV6-1 and TRBJ1-4; D is undetermined. V dropped 3 bases and J dropped 10 bases, with 18 bases sitting between them. From germline, CDR1 is MNHNS and CDR2 SASEGT. The CDR3 sequence is 15 residues long. The CDR3 sequence is CASSDDSGFWGKLFF. The CDR3 region has the DNA TGTGCCAGCAGTGACGATTCGGGATTCTGGGGAAAACTGTTTTTT.

This chain joins TRBV11-3 and TRBJ2-7, with TRBD2 matching over 9 bases. The V gene end was trimmed by 3 bases and the J gene end by 5 bases; junction bases not matched to a gene: 8. CDR1 and CDR2 (germline): SGHNT, YENEEA. The CDR3 loop spans 15 amino acids. For the CDR3, the DNA is TGTGCCAGCAGCTTGAGACTAGCGGCCACCAACGAGCAGTACTTC. Amino acid sequence: CASSLRLAATNEQYF. The whole variable domain, remainder taken from reference TRBV11-3 and TRBJ2-7, is EAGVVQSPRYKIIEKKQPVAFWCNPISGHNTLYWYLQNLGQGPELLIRYENEEAVDDSQLPKDRFSAERLKGVDSTLKIQPAELGDSAVYLCASSLRLAATNEQYFGPGTRLTVT.

A few counts support this clone. The rearrangement joins TRBV30 to TRBJ2-3; possibly TRBD1 or TRBD2 for D (5 bases each). The germline CDR1 and CDR2 sequences are GTSNPN and SVGIG (reference sequence). The CDR3 loop spans 14 amino acids. With 5 bases removed from V and 0 bases from J, the gap between germline ends came to 12 bases. CDR3 region: CAWGGPGSTDTQYF. Here the CDR3 DNA reads TGTGCCTGGGGGGGTCCGGGGAGCACAGATACGCAGTATTTT.

The chain links TRBV12-3 or TRBV12-4 to TRBJ1-2, with D possibly TRBD1 on 6 matching bases. The length of the CDR3 is 11 residues. The ends were cut back, 4 bases at V and 7 bases at J, with 7 bases in the middle. This chain's CDR3 is CASSSRGGYTF. The CDR3 nucleotides are TGTGCCAGCAGTTCCAGGGGTGGCTACACCTTC.

This chain connects TRBV27 to TRBJ2-2; 7 nucleotides match TRBD2. Trimming took 3 bases from V and 6 from J; bases not matched to a gene: 10. The CDR3 totals 16 residues. The V gene's germline CDR1 is MNHEY and CDR2 SMNVEV (reference sequence). The CDR3 DNA follows: TGTGCCAGCAGTTTGTCCAACTCAGGGAGGGCCGGGGAGCTGTTTTTT. It is translated as CASSLSNSGRAGELFF.

J is TRBJ1-2 and V is TRBV5-4, with D tentatively TRBD1 (5 bases). The germline V gene encodes CDR1 SGHNT and CDR2 YYREEE (reference sequence). The V end lost 4 bases, the J end lost 4 bases, and 14 bases lay between the germline ends. This CDR3 has 14 residues. Written as DNA, the CDR3 is TGTGCCAGCAGCGTACCAGGGACTAGCTATGGCTACACCTTC. Translating gives CASSVPGTSYGYTF.

A single count supports this clone. This sequence joins TRBV5-1 and TRBJ2-2; the match to TRBD2 covers 8 bases. The germline gives CDR1 SGHRS, CDR2 YFSETQ. The CDR3 contains 14 residues. V shed 6 bases and J 4 bases; nucleotides not matched to a gene: 5. For the CDR3, the DNA is TGCGCCAGCAACCCCCGGGAGGGCACCGGGGAGCTGTTTTTT. As protein: CASNPREGTGELFF.

The chain recombines TRBV7-3 with TRBJ1-1, with 10 bases matching TRBD1. With 4 bases clipped from V and 4 bases from J, the junction kept 3 bases outside the gene matches. Germline V gene lookup returns CDR1 SGHTA and CDR2 FQGTGA. This CDR3 is 14 amino acids long. CDR3 DNA: TGTGCCAGCAGCTCGAGACAGGGGGCCACTGAAGCTTTCTTT. This translates into CASSSRQGATEAFF.

The J gene is TRBJ2-1, the V gene TRBV9; 12 bases match TRBD1. The CDR3 has 15 residues. Looked up from germline, CDR1 is SGDLS and CDR2 is YYNGEE. The V and J ends lost 4 bases and 8 bases, in that order; junction bases with no gene match: 7. CDR3 sequence: CASSLWDRGQHEQFF. CDR3 in DNA: TGTGCCAGCAGCTTATGGGACAGGGGGCAACATGAGCAGTTCTTC.

This clone was counted a few times. The V call is TRBV5-1, the J call TRBJ2-7, with TRBD1 matching over 7 bases. Trimming cost V 4 bases and J 6 bases; bases outside gene matches: 10. The CDR3 is 14 amino acids. The germline V gene has CDR1 SGHRS and CDR2 YFSETQ. This chain's CDR3 is CASSLGQTQSEQYF. CDR3 DNA: TGCGCCAGCAGCCTGGGACAGACTCAATCCGAGCAGTACTTC.

The chain has TRBV2 and TRBJ2-7; D may be TRBD2 (7 bases). CDR3 length equals 13 residues. Germline CDR1 reads SNHLY; CDR2 reads FYNNEI. The V end lost 6 bases, the J end lost 3 bases, and 12 bases lay between the germline ends. CDR3 in DNA: TGTGCCAGCAGGGGGGGGCTTTTCTACGAGCAGTACTTC. Translated, it gives CASRGGLFYEQYF.

CDR3 sequence: CASSSLAGGRELFF. In nucleotides, the CDR3 is TGTGCCAGCAGTTCTCTAGCGGGGGGGAGGGAGCTGTTTTTT. The chain employs TRBV28 and TRBJ2-2; 12 bases are shared with TRBD2. CDR3 length equals 14 residues. Germline CDR1 reads MDHEN; CDR2 reads SYDVKM. After removal of 4 bases from V and 9 bases from J, the junction contained 3 bases not matched to a gene.

This clone was seen more than once but under ten times. This sequence joins TRBV9 and TRBJ2-5; possibly TRBD1 for D (5 bases). CDR3 length: 14 residues. The V gene's germline CDR1 is SGDLS and CDR2 YYNGEE. V lost 4 bases, J lost 2 bases, and 12 bases lay in between. The CDR3 loop is CASSTGPQQETQYF. DNA for the CDR3: TGTGCCAGCAGCACAGGACCCCAGCAAGAGACCCAGTACTTC.

In this sample, this clone turned up once. This rearrangement joins TRBV5-8 to TRBJ1-5; unclear D gene. This CDR3 region has 14 residues. The V end lost 4 bases, the J end lost 9 bases, and 17 bases lay between the germline ends. The germline V gene has CDR1 SGHTS and CDR2 YDEGEE. The CDR3 sequence: CASSPRQILGPQHF. CDR3 sequence (DNA): TGTGCCAGCAGCCCCCGACAAATCCTGGGGCCCCAGCATTTT.

The V call is TRBV28, the J call TRBJ1-3, with a tentative D call TRBD1 (5 bases). Germline assignment: CDR1 MDHEN and CDR2 SYDVKM. The CDR3 extends over 14 amino acids. Trimming removed 8 bases from V and 6 bases from J, with 17 bases in between. CDR3 DNA: TGTGCCAGCGGGGCCTTGAATCGGCCAAACACCATATATTTT. Translation: CASGALNRPNTIYF.

This clone was counted once. V gene TRBV5-1 combines with J gene TRBJ2-3, with D maybe TRBD2 (6 bases). Germline CDR1 and CDR2: SGHRS and YFSETQ. CDR3 length: 16 residues. V was cut by 5 bases and J by 0 bases, with 16 bases left in between. In DNA, the CDR3 is TGCGCCAGCAGGGAGGGAAGTCTAACTAGCACAGATACGCAGTATTTT. Translation: CASREGSLTSTDTQYF.